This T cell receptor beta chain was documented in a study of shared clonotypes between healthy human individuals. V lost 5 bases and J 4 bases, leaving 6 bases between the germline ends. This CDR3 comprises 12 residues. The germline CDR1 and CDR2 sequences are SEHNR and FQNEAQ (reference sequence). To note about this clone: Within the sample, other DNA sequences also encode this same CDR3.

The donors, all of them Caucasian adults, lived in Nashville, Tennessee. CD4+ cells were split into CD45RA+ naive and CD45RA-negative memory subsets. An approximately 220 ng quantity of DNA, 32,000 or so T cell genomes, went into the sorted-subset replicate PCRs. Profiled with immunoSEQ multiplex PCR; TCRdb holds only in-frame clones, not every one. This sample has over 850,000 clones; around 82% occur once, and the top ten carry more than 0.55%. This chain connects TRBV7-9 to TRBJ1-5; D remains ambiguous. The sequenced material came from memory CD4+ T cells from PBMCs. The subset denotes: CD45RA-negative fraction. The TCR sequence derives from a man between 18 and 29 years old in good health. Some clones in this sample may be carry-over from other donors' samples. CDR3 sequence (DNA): TGTGCCAGCAGCCCGGGGAATCAGCCCCAGCATTTT. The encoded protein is CASSPGNQPQHF.